This passage covers 21 T cell receptor beta chains from one sample sequenced in a study of blood T cell repertoires in COVID-19. The protocol was immunoSEQ multiplex PCR, while the TCRdb copy is restricted to in-frame clones and leaves out a portion. This sample has approximately 220,000 clones, with about 85% found just once. Material for sequencing was PBMCs or T cells enriched from blood (not recorded which). The receptors originated from a man aged 40-55 years who had recovered from COVID-19.

The rearrangement links TRBV30 to TRBJ1-6, with a possible D match to TRBD1 (5 bases). V lost 2 bases and J lost 10, with 12 bases in between. The germline V gene encodes CDR1 GTSNPN and CDR2 SVGIG (reference sequence). The length of the CDR3 is 13 residues. The CDR3, as DNA: TGTGCCTGGAGTTTGGGGGGAAGGTCACCCCTCCACTTT. Protein: CAWSLGGRSPLHF. The full variable domain, rest sourced from reference TRBV30 and TRBJ1-6, is SQTIHQWPATLVQPVGSPLSLECTVEGTSNPNLYWYRQAAGRGLQLLFYSVGIGQISSEVPQNLSASRPQDRQFILSSKKLLLSDSGFYLCAWSLGGRSPLHFGNGTRLTVT.

This clone turned up a few times. V and J are TRBV9 and TRBJ1-2; possible D gene TRBD1, 6 bases. V was trimmed by 7 bases and J by 4 bases, leaving 14 bases between them. There are 13 residues in the CDR3. Germline lookup yields CDR1 SGDLS and CDR2 YYNGEE. Here the CDR3 DNA reads TGTGCCAGCGGGGAGACAGGCCCCTATGGCTACACCTTC. This encodes CASGETGPYGYTF.

The V and J genes are TRBV3-1 (or the pseudogene TRBV3-2) and TRBJ1-1; D is perhaps TRBD1 (5 bases). Germline V gene data show CDR1 as LGHDT and CDR2 as YNNKEL (reference sequence). This CDR3 region has 18 residues. V was trimmed by 4 bases and J by 5 bases, leaving 26 bases between them. CDR3 region: CASSPQHVSFQGGTEAFF. CDR3 DNA sequence: TGTGCCAGCAGCCCGCAACACGTTTCTTTTCAGGGAGGGACTGAAGCTTTCTTT.

The genes are TRBV19 and TRBJ2-1; tentatively, D is TRBD1 (5 bases). The CDR3 sequence is 14 residues long. Germline V gene data show CDR1 as LNHDA and CDR2 as SQIVND (reference sequence). V lost 8 bases to trimming and J lost 3 bases, with 14 bases between them. Here the CDR3 reads CASGAVGFYNEQFF. For the CDR3, the DNA is TGTGCCAGTGGGGCGGTAGGCTTCTACAATGAGCAGTTCTTC.

The chain is built from TRBV7-2 and TRBJ1-5; D is undetermined. The CDR3 consists of 13 residues. V was trimmed by 1 base and J by 5 bases, leaving 6 bases between them. The germline V gene has CDR1 SGHTA and CDR2 FQGNSA. The CDR3 region is CASSLELDQPQHF. The CDR3 coding sequence is TGTGCCAGCAGCTTAGAGCTTGATCAGCCCCAGCATTTT.

This clone has a handful of counts. CDR3 amino acids: CASSLREMGEQYF. CDR3 coding DNA: TGTGCCAGCAGTTTAAGGGAGATGGGCGAGCAGTACTTC. The rearrangement links TRBV27 to TRBJ2-7; maybe TRBD2 (5 bases). Per the germline V gene, CDR1 is MNHEY and CDR2 is SMNVEV (reference sequence). The CDR3 is made up of 13 amino acids. Between the trimmed V and J ends, which lost 2 bases and 6 bases, there was a span of 11 bases.

V is TRBV5-4 and J is TRBJ2-5, with TRBD2 identical over 10 bases. CDR3 length equals 16 residues. V lost 0 bases, J lost 5 bases, and 7 bases stayed unmatched. Germline CDR1 SGHNT, CDR2 YYREEE (reference sequence). The CDR3 is CASSLGLAGDGETQYF. The DNA for the CDR3 is TGTGCCAGCAGCTTGGGCCTAGCGGGAGACGGGGAGACCCAGTACTTC.

V is TRBV24-1 and J is TRBJ2-7; TRBD1 matches at 7 bases. V was pared by 3 bases and J by 4 bases, with 11 bases of the junction left unmatched. CDR3 size: 16 residues. Germline V gene sequence: CDR1 KGHDR, CDR2 SFDVKD. The CDR3 loop reads CATSDGTGQSPYEQYF. The DNA for the CDR3 is TGTGCCACCAGTGATGGAACGGGACAGAGTCCTTACGAGCAGTACTTC.

This chain links TRBV7-9 with TRBJ2-1; the match to TRBD2 covers 14 bases. Germline trimming cut 1 base from V and 4 bases from J; bases unmatched to any gene: 9. The CDR3 spans 19 residues. Germline values: CDR1 SEHNR, CDR2 FQNEAQ (reference sequence). The CDR3 region has the DNA TGTGCCAGCAGCTTAGTAGGGGGGACTAGCGGGAGTATATACAATGAGCAGTTCTTC. Translation gives CASSLVGGTSGSIYNEQFF.

This clone was detected only a few times. The chain couples TRBV24-1 to TRBJ1-4, with 9 bases matching TRBD1. V was pared by 2 bases and J by 8 bases, with 8 bases of the junction left unmatched. Germline V gene sequence: CDR1 KGHDR, CDR2 SFDVKD. The CDR3 is 16 residues long. CDR3 coding DNA: TGTGCCACCAGTGATTCAAAACAGGGGGCCCAAGAAAAACTGTTTTTT. Protein: CATSDSKQGAQEKLFF.

A single count supports this clone. This chain connects TRBV5-5 to TRBJ2-5, with 14 bases identical to TRBD2. V trimming: 0 bases; J trimming: 4 bases; junction bases outside the gene matches: 5. CDR3 length: 17 residues. Germline CDR1 and CDR2: SGHKS and YYEKEE (reference sequence). The CDR3 spells CASSLGLAGGPPETQYF. Written as DNA, the CDR3 is TGTGCCAGCAGCTTGGGACTAGCGGGAGGGCCCCCAGAGACCCAGTACTTC.

There are a few counts of this clone. CDR3 nucleotides: TGTGCCTGGAGTCGAGCGGGAGGGCTTTATGAGCAGTTCTTC. It is translated as CAWSRAGGLYEQFF. The chain employs TRBV30 and TRBJ2-1, with 10 bases identical to TRBD2. In germline, CDR1 is GTSNPN, CDR2 SVGIG (reference sequence). Trimming removed 2 bases from V and 8 bases from J; junction bases left unmatched: 6. The CDR3 has 14 residues.

V is TRBV5-1 and J is TRBJ2-7; 8 bases align to TRBD1. V gave up 4 bases and J gave up 3 bases; unmatched junction bases: 6. Germline V gene data show CDR1 as SGHRS and CDR2 as YFSETQ. The CDR3 is 14 amino acids. DNA for the CDR3: TGCGCCAGCAGCCCTGGACAGGGTAGCTACGAGCAGTACTTC. Residues: CASSPGQGSYEQYF.

The genes are TRBV6-5 and TRBJ1-5; D unresolved. Per the germline V gene, CDR1 is MNHEY and CDR2 is SVGAGI. Trimming cost V 5 bases and J 0 bases, with 5 bases left between them. This CDR3 is 13 amino acids long. DNA of the CDR3: TGTGCCAGCAGTCTAAATAGCAATCAGCCCCAGCATTTT. Its protein is CASSLNSNQPQHF.

V and J are TRBV3-1 (or the pseudogene TRBV3-2) and TRBJ1-6, with 9 bases that match TRBD1. The CDR3 is made up of 17 amino acids. The germline CDR1 and CDR2 sequences are LGHDT and YNNKEL (reference sequence). V shed 0 bases, J shed 9 bases, and the junction held 9 bases outside the gene matches. This chain's CDR3 is CASSQDPTGGEGSPLHF. For the CDR3, the DNA is TGTGCCAGCAGCCAAGATCCTACAGGGGGCGAAGGTTCACCCCTCCACTTT.

The CDR3 region has the DNA TGTGCCAGTTGGGAGACTATAAATGAGCAGTTCTTC. Its protein is CASWETINEQFF. This rearrangement joins TRBV6-5 to TRBJ2-1; possible D gene TRBD2, 5 bases. V gave up 9 bases and J gave up 7 bases, with 13 bases separating them. The germline V gene has CDR1 MNHEY and CDR2 SVGAGI. This CDR3 spans 12 amino acids.

In this sample, this clone turned up a few times. V is TRBV7-6 and J is TRBJ2-6; D might be TRBD2 (5 bases). The CDR3 runs to 18 residues. CDR1 SGHVS and CDR2 FNYEAQ come from the germline V gene. The V end was cut by 5 bases, the J end by 0 bases, with 17 bases between. This chain's CDR3 is CASSPTTEVLSGANVLTF. In DNA, the CDR3 is TGTGCCAGCAGCCCCACAACGGAGGTACTCTCTGGGGCCAACGTCCTGACTTTC.

The chain joins TRBV7-2 to TRBJ2-2, with no clear D. The CDR3 contains 15 residues. Germline assignment: CDR1 SGHTA and CDR2 FQGNSA. Trimming cost V 9 bases and J 2 bases, with 16 bases left between them. The CDR3 nucleotides read TGTGCCAGTACCCCCCAAGACTTTAACACCGGGGAGCTGTTTTTT. It is translated as CASTPQDFNTGELFF.

This rearrangement joins TRBV6-5 to TRBJ1-1; D is ambiguous. Germline V gene sequence: CDR1 MNHEY, CDR2 SVGAGI. CDR3 length: 14 amino acids. The V end was cut by 8 bases, the J end by 0 bases, with 13 bases between. CDR3 sequence: CASFLTHLNTEAFF. As DNA, the CDR3 is TGTGCCAGCTTTTTGACACACCTGAACACTGAAGCTTTCTTT.

The chain combines TRBV4-1 with TRBJ2-1; 10 nucleotides agree with TRBD1. The trim removed 3 bases at V and 9 bases at J, leaving 2 bases unmatched. The CDR3 contains 13 residues. The germline V gene has CDR1 MGHRA and CDR2 YSYEKL. The CDR3 here is CASSQGQGFEQFF. CDR3 sequence (DNA): TGCGCCAGCAGCCAGGGACAGGGGTTTGAGCAGTTCTTC.

The V call is TRBV21-1, the J call TRBJ1-2; the table calls TRBD1, which could not be checked here. TRBV21-1 is a pseudogene locus. CDR3 length: 12 residues. The CDR3 DNA reads TGTGCCAGCAGTACAGGACCGTATGGCTACACCTTC. It encodes CASSTGPYGYTF.